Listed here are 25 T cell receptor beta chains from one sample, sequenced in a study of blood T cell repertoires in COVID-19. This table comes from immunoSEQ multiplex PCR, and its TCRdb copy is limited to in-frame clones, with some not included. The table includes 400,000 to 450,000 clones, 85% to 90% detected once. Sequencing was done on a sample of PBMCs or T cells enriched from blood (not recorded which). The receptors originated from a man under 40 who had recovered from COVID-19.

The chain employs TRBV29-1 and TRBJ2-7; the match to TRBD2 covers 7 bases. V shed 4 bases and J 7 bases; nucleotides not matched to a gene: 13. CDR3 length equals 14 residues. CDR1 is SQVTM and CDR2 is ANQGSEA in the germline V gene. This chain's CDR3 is CSVVGRAPYLEQYF. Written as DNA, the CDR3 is TGCAGCGTTGTAGGGAGGGCCCCCTACTTGGAGCAGTACTTC.

This chain's CDR3 is CAWKRPQGSYEQYF. The CDR3 DNA reads as TGTGCCTGGAAGCGACCGCAGGGGTCCTACGAGCAGTACTTC. The V call is TRBV30, the J call TRBJ2-7; a weak D match, TRBD1 (6 bases). The CDR3 is made up of 14 amino acids. With 4 bases removed from V and 1 base from J, the gap between germline ends came to 14 bases. Looked up from germline, CDR1 is GTSNPN and CDR2 is SVGIG (reference sequence).

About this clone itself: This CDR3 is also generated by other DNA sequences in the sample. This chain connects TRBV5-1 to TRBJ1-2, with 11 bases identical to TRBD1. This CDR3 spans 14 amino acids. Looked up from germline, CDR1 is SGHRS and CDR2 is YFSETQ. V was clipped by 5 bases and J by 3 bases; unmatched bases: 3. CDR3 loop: CASSPGQGDYGYTF. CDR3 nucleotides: TGCGCCAGCAGTCCGGGACAGGGGGACTATGGCTACACCTTC.

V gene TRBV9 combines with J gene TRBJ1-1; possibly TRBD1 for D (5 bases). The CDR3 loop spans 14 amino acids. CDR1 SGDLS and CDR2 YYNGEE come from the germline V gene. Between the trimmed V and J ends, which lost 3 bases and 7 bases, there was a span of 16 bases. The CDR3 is CASSGRDRTLEAFF. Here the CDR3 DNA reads TGTGCCAGCAGCGGAAGAGACAGAACCCTTGAAGCTTTCTTT.

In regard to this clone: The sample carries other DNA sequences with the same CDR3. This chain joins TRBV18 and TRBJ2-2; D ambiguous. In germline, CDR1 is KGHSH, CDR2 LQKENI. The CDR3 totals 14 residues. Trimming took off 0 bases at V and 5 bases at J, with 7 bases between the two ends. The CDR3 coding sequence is TGTGCCAGCTCACCACCGGGCAGAACCGGGGAGCTGTTTTTT. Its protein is CASSPPGRTGELFF.

The CDR3 region has the DNA TGTGCCAGCAGCAAATTCATCGGACAGGGGTGCGCCAAAAACATTCAGTACTTC. Translated, it gives CASSKFIGQGCAKNIQYF. V gene TRBV21-1 combines with J gene TRBJ2-4; the table's D call, TRBD1, was not checked against the DNA. TRBV21-1 is classified as a pseudogene. This CDR3 comprises 18 residues.

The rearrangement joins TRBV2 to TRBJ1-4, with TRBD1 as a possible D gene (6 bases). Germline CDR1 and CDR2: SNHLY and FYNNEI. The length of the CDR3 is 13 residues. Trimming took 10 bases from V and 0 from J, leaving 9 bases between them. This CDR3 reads CATTGSTNEKLFF. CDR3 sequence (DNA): TGTGCCACCACAGGGTCAACTAATGAAAAACTGTTTTTT.

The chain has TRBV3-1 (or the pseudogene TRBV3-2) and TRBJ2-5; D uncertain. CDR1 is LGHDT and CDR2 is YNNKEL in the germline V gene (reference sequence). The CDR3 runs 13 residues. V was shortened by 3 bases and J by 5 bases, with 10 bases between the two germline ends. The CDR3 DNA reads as TGTGCCAGCAGCCAGTTTGGAGCGGAGACCCAGTACTTC. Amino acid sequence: CASSQFGAETQYF.

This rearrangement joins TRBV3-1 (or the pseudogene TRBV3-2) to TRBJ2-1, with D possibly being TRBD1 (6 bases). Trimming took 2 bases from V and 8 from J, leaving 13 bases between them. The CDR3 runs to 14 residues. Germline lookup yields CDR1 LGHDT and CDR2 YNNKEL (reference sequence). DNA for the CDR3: TGTGCCAGCAGCCAATTTACAGGGCCGGATGAGCAGTTCTTC. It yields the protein CASSQFTGPDEQFF.

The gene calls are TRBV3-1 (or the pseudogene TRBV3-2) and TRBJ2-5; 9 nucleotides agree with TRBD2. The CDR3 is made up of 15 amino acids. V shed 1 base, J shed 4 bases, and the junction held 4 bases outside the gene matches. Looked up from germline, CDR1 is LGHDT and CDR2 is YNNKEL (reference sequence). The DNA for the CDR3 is TGTGCCAGCAGCCAAGGCCCGACTAGCGGAGAGACCCAGTACTTC. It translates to CASSQGPTSGETQYF.

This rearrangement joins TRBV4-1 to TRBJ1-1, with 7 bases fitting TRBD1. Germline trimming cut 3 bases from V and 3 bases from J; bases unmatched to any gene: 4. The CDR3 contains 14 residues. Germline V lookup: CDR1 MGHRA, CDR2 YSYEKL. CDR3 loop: CASSQKQGYTEAFF. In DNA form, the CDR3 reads TGCGCCAGCAGCCAGAAACAGGGGTACACTGAAGCTTTCTTT.

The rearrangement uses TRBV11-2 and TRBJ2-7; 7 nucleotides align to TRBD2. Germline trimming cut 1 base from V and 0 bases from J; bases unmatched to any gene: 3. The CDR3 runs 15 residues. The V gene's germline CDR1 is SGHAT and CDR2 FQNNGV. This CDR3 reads CASSLGAGTSYEQYF. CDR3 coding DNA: TGTGCCAGCAGCTTAGGAGCGGGGACCTCCTACGAGCAGTACTTC. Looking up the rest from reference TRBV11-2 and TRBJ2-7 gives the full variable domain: EAGVAQSPRYKIIEKRQSVAFWCNPISGHATLYWYQQILGQGPKLLIQFQNNGVVDDSQLPKDRFSAERLKGVDSTLKIQPAKLEDSAVYLCASSLGAGTSYEQYFGPGTRLTVT.

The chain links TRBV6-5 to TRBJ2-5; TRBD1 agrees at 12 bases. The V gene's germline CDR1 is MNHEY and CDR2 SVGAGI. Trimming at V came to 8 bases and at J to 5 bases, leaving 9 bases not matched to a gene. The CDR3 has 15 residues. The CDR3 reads CASSQGQGALETQYF. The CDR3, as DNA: TGTGCCAGCTCCCAGGGACAGGGGGCGCTTGAGACCCAGTACTTC.

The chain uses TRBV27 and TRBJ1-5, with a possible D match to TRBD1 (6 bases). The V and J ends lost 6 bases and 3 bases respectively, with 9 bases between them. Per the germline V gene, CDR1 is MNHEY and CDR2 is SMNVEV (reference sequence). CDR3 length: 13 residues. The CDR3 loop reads CASRTGFNQPQHF. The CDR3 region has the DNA TGTGCCAGCAGAACAGGGTTCAATCAGCCCCAGCATTTT.

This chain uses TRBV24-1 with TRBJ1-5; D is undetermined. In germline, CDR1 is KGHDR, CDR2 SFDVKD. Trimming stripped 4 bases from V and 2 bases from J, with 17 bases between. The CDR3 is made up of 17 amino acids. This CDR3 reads CATSDSSATTGNQPQHF. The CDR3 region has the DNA TGTGCCACCAGTGACTCCTCCGCGACAACCGGCAATCAGCCCCAGCATTTT.

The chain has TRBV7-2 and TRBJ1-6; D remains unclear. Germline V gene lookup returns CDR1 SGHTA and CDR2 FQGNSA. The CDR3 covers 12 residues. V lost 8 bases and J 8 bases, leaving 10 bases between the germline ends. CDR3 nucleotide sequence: TGTGCCAGCTCACTCGGGGATTCACCCCTCCACTTT. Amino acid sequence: CASSLGDSPLHF. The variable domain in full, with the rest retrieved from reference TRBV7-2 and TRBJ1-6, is GAGVSQSPSNKVTEKGKDVELRCDPISGHTALYWYRQSLGQGLEFLIYFQGNSAPDKSGLPSDRFSAERTGGSVSTLTIQRTQQEDSAVYLCASSLGDSPLHFGNGTRLTVT.

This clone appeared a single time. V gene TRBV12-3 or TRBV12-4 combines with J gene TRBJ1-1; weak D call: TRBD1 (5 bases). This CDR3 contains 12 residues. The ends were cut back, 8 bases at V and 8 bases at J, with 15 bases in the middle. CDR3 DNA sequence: TGTGCCAGCGGATCAGGGCAGGCCGAAGCTTTCTTT. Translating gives CASGSGQAEAFF.

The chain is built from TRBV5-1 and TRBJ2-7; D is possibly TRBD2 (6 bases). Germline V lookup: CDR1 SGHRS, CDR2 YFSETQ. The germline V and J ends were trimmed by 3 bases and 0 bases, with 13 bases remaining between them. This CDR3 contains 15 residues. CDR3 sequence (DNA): TGCGCCAGCAGCTGGGTCGCAGCGGGCTCCTACGAGCAGTACTTC. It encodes CASSWVAAGSYEQYF.

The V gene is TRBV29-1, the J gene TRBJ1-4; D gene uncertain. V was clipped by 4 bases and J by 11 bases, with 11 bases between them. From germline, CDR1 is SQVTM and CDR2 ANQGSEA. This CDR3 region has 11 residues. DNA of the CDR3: TGCAGCGTTGCGGAGGCGCAGAAACTGTTTTTT. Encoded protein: CSVAEAQKLFF.

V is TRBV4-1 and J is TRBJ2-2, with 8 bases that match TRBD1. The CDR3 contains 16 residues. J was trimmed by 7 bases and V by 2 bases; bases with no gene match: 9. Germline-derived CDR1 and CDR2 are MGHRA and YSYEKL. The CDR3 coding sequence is TGCGCCAGCAGCCAACCCCGGACAGGGTTAGGCGGGGAGCTGTTTTTT. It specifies CASSQPRTGLGGELFF.

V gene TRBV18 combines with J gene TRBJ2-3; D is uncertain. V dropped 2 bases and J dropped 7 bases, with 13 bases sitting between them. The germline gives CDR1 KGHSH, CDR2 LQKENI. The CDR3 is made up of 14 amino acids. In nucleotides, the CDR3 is TGTGCCAGCTCACCAGAAGTTACGCGTAATACGCAGTATTTT. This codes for CASSPEVTRNTQYF.

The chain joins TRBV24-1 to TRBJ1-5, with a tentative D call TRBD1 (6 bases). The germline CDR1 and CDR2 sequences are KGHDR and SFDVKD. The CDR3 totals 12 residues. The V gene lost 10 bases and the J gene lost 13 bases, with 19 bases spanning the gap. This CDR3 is CATSRGGSPQHF. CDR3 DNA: TGTGCCACGAGCAGGGGTGGTAGCCCGCAGCATTTT.

CDR3 nucleotide sequence: TGCGCCAGCAGCCTAACTAGCGAAAGCACAGATACGCAGTATTTT. Protein sequence: CASSLTSESTDTQYF. This chain joins TRBV5-1 and TRBJ2-3; 7 positions agree with TRBD2. CDR1 is SGHRS, CDR2 YFSETQ, per germline. V gave up 4 bases and J gave up 0 bases; unmatched junction bases: 5. The CDR3 extends over 15 amino acids.

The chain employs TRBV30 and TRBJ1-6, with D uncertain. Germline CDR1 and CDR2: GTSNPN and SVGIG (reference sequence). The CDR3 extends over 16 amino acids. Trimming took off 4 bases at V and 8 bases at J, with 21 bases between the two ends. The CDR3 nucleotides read TGTGCCTGGACCCCCCACCGAGGCTTCGACTATTCACCCCTCCACTTT. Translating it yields CAWTPHRGFDYSPLHF.

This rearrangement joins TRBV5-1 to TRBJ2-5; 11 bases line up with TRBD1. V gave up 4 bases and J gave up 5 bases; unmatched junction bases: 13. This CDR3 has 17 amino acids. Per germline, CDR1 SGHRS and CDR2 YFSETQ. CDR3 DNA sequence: TGCGCCAGCAGCCCACTAAGAGACCGGGACAGGGGGGAGACCCAGTACTTC. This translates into CASSPLRDRDRGETQYF.